Listed here are 29 T cell receptor beta chains from one sample, sequenced in a study of cytomegalovirus exposure and HLA in healthy donors (dated by TCRdb to 2016 to 2017). The library was generated by the immunoSEQ multiplex PCR assay. For the multiplex PCR, a mixture combining 60 forward primers for TCR Vbeta segments and 13 reverse primers for TCR Jbeta segments was used. TCRdb limited this immuneACCESS table to in-frame rearrangements with V and J called. A share of clones is missing; checked studies link under half to unresolved V genes, and the rest is unexplained. In this sample the table shows roughly 200,000 clones, around 83% of which occur a single time. Jointly, the top ten make up over 1.5% of the sample. The sequenced material came from PBMCs. The receptors here all came from a man between 40 and 49 years old in good health and CMV-seropositive.

This chain links TRBV11-2 with TRBJ2-1; perhaps TRBD1 as D (5 bases). The V gene lost 5 bases and the J gene lost 7 bases, with 12 bases spanning the gap. From germline, CDR1 is SGHAT and CDR2 FQNNGV. This CDR3 has 13 residues. The CDR3 DNA is TGTGCCAGCAGCCCTGGGGCAAAGAATGAGCAGTTCTTC. It yields the protein CASSPGAKNEQFF.

V and J are TRBV5-1 and TRBJ2-5; the match to TRBD2 covers 10 bases. Per germline, CDR1 SGHRS and CDR2 YFSETQ. The CDR3 runs to 15 residues. With 4 bases clipped from V and 2 bases from J, the junction kept 5 bases outside the gene matches. The CDR3: CASSTGTSEQETQYF. The DNA of the CDR3 is TGCGCCAGCAGCACCGGGACTAGCGAGCAAGAGACCCAGTACTTC.

For this clone: The limits of the CDR3 on the DNA are not certain, so only TCRdb's listed CDR3 is given. The genes are TRBV28 and TRBJ2-2; whether TRBD2, the table's D call, matches the DNA was not checked. The CDR3 numbers 14 amino acids, ends counted. CDR1 is MDHEN and CDR2 is SYDVKM in the germline V gene. CDR3 region: CASSSSLSVGELFF.

V and J are TRBV2 and TRBJ2-7; D uncertain. Germline V gene sequence: CDR1 SNHLY, CDR2 FYNNEI. This CDR3 is built from 11 residues. Trimming pared 7 bases from V and 3 bases from J, leaving 7 bases between. CDR3 loop: CASNAYYEQYF. The CDR3 DNA sequence: TGTGCCAGCAACGCCTACTACGAGCAGTACTTC.

J is TRBJ1-1 and V is TRBV29-1, with D hard to call. V lost 6 bases and J lost 2, with 10 bases in between. This CDR3 has 12 residues. CDR1 is SQVTM, CDR2 ANQGSEA, per germline. The CDR3 bases are TGCAGCGTACGCAAACTTAACACTGAAGCTTTCTTT. It is translated as CSVRKLNTEAFF. Variable domain in full (rest from reference TRBV29-1 and TRBJ1-1): SAVISQKPSRDICQRGTSLTIQCQVDSQVTMMFWYRQQPGQSLTLIATANQGSEATYESGFVIDKFPISRPNLTFSTLTVSNMSPEDSSIYLCSVRKLNTEAFFGQGTRLTVV.

This chain joins TRBV5-1 and TRBJ2-1; 15 nucleotides agree with TRBD2. Germline V gives CDR1 SGHRS, CDR2 YFSETQ. With 4 bases clipped from V and 8 bases from J, the junction kept 7 bases outside the gene matches. The CDR3 extends over 16 amino acids. The CDR3 reads CASSGGLAGGHDEQFF. Written as DNA, the CDR3 is TGCGCCAGCAGCGGTGGACTAGCGGGAGGGCACGATGAGCAGTTCTTC.

This chain links TRBV11-2 with TRBJ1-5, with D possibly matching TRBD1 (5 bases). Trimming shortened V by 1 base and J by 8 bases, and 15 bases separated the two germline ends. CDR3 length: 15 residues. Germline V gene sequence: CDR1 SGHAT, CDR2 FQNNGV. The chain's CDR3 is CASSLGLGAGEPQHF. In nucleotides, the CDR3 is TGTGCCAGCAGCTTAGGATTAGGGGCGGGGGAGCCCCAGCATTTT.

This clone appeared a single time. CDR3 nucleotide sequence: TGTGCCAGCAGGGACTTCACCGGCAGGGGGCTAGATTCACCCCTCCACTTT. The encoded protein is CASRDFTGRGLDSPLHF. V is TRBV7-9 and J is TRBJ1-6, with 8 bases that match TRBD1. From germline, CDR1 is SEHNR and CDR2 FQNEAQ (reference sequence). Trimming at V came to 6 bases and at J to 8 bases, leaving 15 bases not matched to a gene. The CDR3 has 17 amino acids.

V gene TRBV5-1 combines with J gene TRBJ1-4; 7 nucleotides line up with TRBD1. The V segment lost 4 bases and the J segment 5 bases; nucleotides outside the gene matches: 8. Germline CDR1 reads SGHRS; CDR2 reads YFSETQ. The length of the CDR3 is 15 residues. The CDR3 spells CASSPGTAINEKLFF. The CDR3 nucleotides read TGCGCCAGCAGCCCCGGGACAGCGATAAATGAAAAACTGTTTTTT.

The CDR3 DNA follows: TGTGCCAGCTCACCGCTCCCTGGTGGGGGGGCGCGAAACTACGAGCAGTACTTC. Its translation: CASSPLPGGGARNYEQYF. This chain connects TRBV18 to TRBJ2-7; D is perhaps TRBD2 (7 bases). The CDR3 sequence is 18 residues long. Trimming took 3 bases from V and 3 from J, leaving 24 bases between them. Per the germline V gene, CDR1 is KGHSH and CDR2 is LQKENI.

The chain recombines TRBV5-4 with TRBJ2-3, with TRBD2 matching 14 bases. Germline V gene lookup returns CDR1 SGHNT and CDR2 YYREEE (reference sequence). V lost 0 bases to trimming and J lost 5 bases; unmatched junction nucleotides: 5. The CDR3 runs to 17 residues. Written as DNA, the CDR3 is TGTGCCAGCAGCTTGGGGGGACTAGCGGGAGTTAGAGATACGCAGTATTTT. This gives the protein CASSLGGLAGVRDTQYF.

J is TRBJ2-3 and V is TRBV7-2, with 7 bases fitting TRBD2. The V segment lost 1 base and the J segment 3 bases; nucleotides outside the gene matches: 4. The CDR3 covers 15 residues. Germline V gives CDR1 SGHTA, CDR2 FQGNSA. This CDR3 is CASSLGSGWTDTQYF. As DNA, the CDR3 is TGTGCCAGCAGCTTAGGTAGCGGGTGGACAGATACGCAGTATTTT.

This clone appeared once. The chain links TRBV18 to TRBJ1-5, with D perhaps matching TRBD1 (5 bases). Trimming took 4 bases from V and 1 from J, leaving 11 bases between them. Germline V gives CDR1 KGHSH, CDR2 LQKENI. The CDR3 runs 15 residues. CDR3 coding DNA: TGTGCCAGCTCACTAGGGGCAGGGAGCAATCAGCCCCAGCATTTT. Its protein is CASSLGAGSNQPQHF.

The rearrangement links TRBV7-3 to TRBJ1-1; D gene ambiguous. Trimming took 2 bases from V and 3 from J, leaving 10 bases between them. There are 14 residues in the CDR3. Germline-derived CDR1 and CDR2 are SGHTA and FQGTGA. The CDR3 sequence: CASSLGYRDTEAFF. CDR3 bases: TGTGCCAGCAGCTTAGGGTATCGGGACACTGAAGCTTTCTTT.

This sequence joins TRBV2 and TRBJ1-1; no reliable D call. Looked up from germline, CDR1 is SNHLY and CDR2 is FYNNEI. V was pared by 7 bases and J by 6 bases, with 6 bases between. The CDR3 runs to 10 residues. CDR3 sequence reads: CASNRAEAFF. CDR3 coding DNA: TGTGCCAGCAACCGGGCTGAAGCTTTCTTT.

The gene calls are TRBV7-2 and TRBJ2-5, with a weak D call TRBD2 (5 bases). V was trimmed by 7 bases and J by 1 base, leaving 10 bases between them. From germline, CDR1 is SGHTA and CDR2 FQGNSA. This CDR3 is 13 amino acids long. CDR3 nucleotide sequence: TGTGCCAGCAACCCGAGGGTCCAAGAGACCCAGTACTTC. Translated, it gives CASNPRVQETQYF. The full variable domain, in which reference TRBV7-2 and TRBJ2-5 provide the parts outside the CDR3, is GAGVSQSPSNKVTEKGKDVELRCDPISGHTALYWYRQSLGQGLEFLIYFQGNSAPDKSGLPSDRFSAERTGGSVSTLTIQRTQQEDSAVYLCASNPRVQETQYFGPGTRLLVL.

This clone was seen once. This chain joins TRBV18 and TRBJ1-2, with no clear D. Between the trimmed V and J ends, which lost 4 bases and 2 bases, there was a span of 17 bases. This CDR3 region has 16 residues. CDR1 KGHSH and CDR2 LQKENI come from the germline V gene. This CDR3 is CASSQLERAANYGYTF. The CDR3 coding sequence is TGTGCCAGCTCACAATTGGAGAGGGCGGCAAACTATGGCTACACCTTC.

The chain has TRBV9 and TRBJ2-7, with 8 bases lining up with TRBD2. The CDR3 totals 17 residues. Germline loops: CDR1 SGDLS, CDR2 YYNGEE. V was clipped by 3 bases and J by 4 bases; unmatched bases: 15. Written as DNA, the CDR3 is TGTGCCAGCAGCGGCGGACTCAGCGGGAGAGGAGCTTACGAGCAGTACTTC. It translates to CASSGGLSGRGAYEQYF.

The CDR3 reads CASIDIRRVLFSGNTIYF. For the CDR3, the DNA is TGTGCCAGCATAGACATAAGGCGAGTTCTTTTCTCTGGAAACACCATATATTTT. The rearrangement uses TRBV6-4 and TRBJ1-3; no reliable D call. Per germline, CDR1 MRHNA and CDR2 SNTAGT. V was cut by 7 bases and J by 0 bases, with 22 bases left in between. The CDR3 is made up of 18 amino acids.

This chain uses TRBV5-5 with TRBJ1-2; TRBD1 matches at 9 bases. The CDR3 sequence is 14 residues long. The junction had 3 bases not matched to a gene; V was cut back by 2 bases and J by 4 bases. Looked up from germline, CDR1 is SGHKS and CDR2 is YYEKEE (reference sequence). CDR3 sequence: CASSLSGQGYGYTF. The CDR3 bases are TGTGCCAGCAGCTTATCGGGACAGGGCTATGGCTACACCTTC.

This chain links TRBV27 with TRBJ2-5, with D maybe TRBD2 (5 bases). This CDR3 has 19 residues. V dropped 4 bases and J dropped 3 bases, with 27 bases sitting between them. The germline CDR1 and CDR2 sequences are MNHEY and SMNVEV (reference sequence). This CDR3 reads CASSSYLMARREGKETQYF. The CDR3 coding sequence is TGTGCCAGCAGTTCCTACCTAATGGCGAGGAGAGAGGGCAAAGAGACCCAGTACTTC.

The CDR3 sequence: CASTDVLAGGDEQFF. The CDR3 DNA reads as TGTGCCAGCACTGATGTACTAGCGGGAGGGGATGAGCAGTTCTTC. This chain joins TRBV2 and TRBJ2-1; 13 positions agree with TRBD2. The CDR3 loop spans 15 amino acids. The V segment lost 7 bases and the J segment 8 bases; nucleotides outside the gene matches: 8. CDR1 SNHLY and CDR2 FYNNEI come from the germline V gene. Full variable domain (outside the CDR3, taken from reference TRBV2 and TRBJ2-1): EPEVTQTPSHQVTQMGQEVILRCVPISNHLYFYWYRQILGQKVEFLVSFYNNEISEKSEIFDDQFSVERPDGSNFTLKIRSTKLEDSAMYFCASTDVLAGGDEQFFGPGTRLTVL.

The chain couples TRBV25-1 to TRBJ1-1; D may be TRBD1 (5 bases). The CDR3 covers 15 residues. Germline lookup yields CDR1 MGHDK and CDR2 SYGVNS. The V end was cut by 4 bases, the J end by 2 bases, with 14 bases between. The CDR3 region is CASSGVGHLNTEAFF. CDR3 nucleotides: TGTGCCAGCAGTGGGGTCGGACACCTAAACACTGAAGCTTTCTTT.

The genes are TRBV7-2 and TRBJ1-2; TRBD1 matches at 12 bases. The germline CDR1 and CDR2 sequences are SGHTA and FQGNSA. The CDR3 length is 17 residues. V trimming: 1 base; J trimming: 0 bases; junction bases outside the gene matches: 3. The CDR3 protein is CASSLGDRGLTNYGYTF. Written as DNA, the CDR3 is TGTGCCAGCAGCTTAGGGGACAGGGGGCTCACTAACTATGGCTACACCTTC.

The J gene is TRBJ2-3, the V gene TRBV7-3; 11 nucleotides line up with TRBD1. Germline V gene lookup returns CDR1 SGHTA and CDR2 FQGTGA. V shed 5 bases and J 6 bases; nucleotides not matched to a gene: 13. The CDR3 totals 17 residues. CDR3 in DNA: TGTGCCAGCAGCGTAGGGACAGGGGGGTGGGAAGGGGATACGCAGTATTTT. Its translation is CASSVGTGGWEGDTQYF.

This chain joins TRBV9 and TRBJ2-3, with TRBD2 matching over 10 bases. Germline V gives CDR1 SGDLS, CDR2 YYNGEE. J gave up 4 bases and V 0 bases, and 8 bases lay outside the gene matches. The CDR3 length is 17 residues. The DNA of the CDR3 is TGTGCCAGCAGCGTAGCTACGGCGACTAGCGGGCCAGATACGCAGTATTTT. As protein: CASSVATATSGPDTQYF.

CDR3 coding DNA: TGTGCCAGCAGCTTCGAAGCGGGATCGATCAATGAGCAGTTCTTC. This encodes CASSFEAGSINEQFF. The chain couples TRBV7-9 to TRBJ2-1, with 7 positions matching TRBD2. The CDR3 has 15 residues. J lost 6 bases, V lost 3 bases, and 8 bases had no gene match. The germline CDR1 and CDR2 sequences are SEHNR and FQNEAQ (reference sequence).

There are a few counts of this clone. The chain links TRBV30 to TRBJ2-7; no definite D call. CDR3 length: 13 residues. With 4 bases removed from V and 1 base from J, the gap between germline ends came to 11 bases. CDR1 and CDR2 from the germline V gene are GTSNPN and SVGIG (reference sequence). The CDR3: CAWNNPQSYEQYF. The CDR3 DNA follows: TGTGCCTGGAACAACCCCCAATCCTACGAGCAGTACTTC.

The genes are TRBV6-1 and TRBJ2-1, with 7 bases identical to TRBD1. Germline CDR1 and CDR2: MNHNS and SASEGT. The CDR3 loop spans 12 amino acids. V shed 9 bases, J shed 8 bases, and the junction held 7 bases outside the gene matches. The CDR3 reads CARMGQGDEQFF. The DNA for the CDR3 is TGTGCCAGGATGGGTCAGGGGGATGAGCAGTTCTTC.